A few counts support the clone carrying this T cell receptor (beta chain). The antigen is unknown. The record originates from a study of blood T cells in healthy people across ages. The study, taken as a whole, reports: Possibly, changes in expanded clonotypes were confounded because donor CMV status was unknown.

The sample providers were healthy Caucasian people from Russia, aged roughly 6 to 95. The CDR3 is 16 amino acids. The germline V gene has CDR1 SGHRS and CDR2 YFSETQ. V lost 1 base to trimming and J lost 1 base, with 9 bases between them. A second PCR of 7 to 11 cycles used a sample-barcoded 5' primer and a J-beta primer mix. Every cDNA molecule carried a tag from a template-switch adaptor bearing 12 random nucleotides. At least 3 million CDR3-containing paired-end reads were obtained per sample. TCRdb reprocessed the 5' RACE reads via MiXCR and lists one record per CDR3 protein. The repertoire holds approximately 800,000 distinct CDR3 sequences, with around three fifths as singletons.

This receptor was obtained from a man aged 40-49 years in good health. Source material: blood. The chain employs TRBV5-1 and TRBJ2-6; maybe TRBD1 (5 bases). CDR3: CASSLIRGSGANVLTF. The DNA for the CDR3 is TGCGCCAGCAGCTTGATTAGGGGATCTGGGGCCAACGTCCTGACTTTC. The variable domain in full, with the rest retrieved from reference TRBV5-1 and TRBJ2-6, is KAGVTQTPRYLIKTRGQQVTLSCSPISGHRSVSWYQQTPGQGLQFLFEYFSETQRNKGNFPGRFSGRQFSNSRSEMNVSTLELGDSALYLCASSLIRGSGANVLTFGAGSRLTVL.